This T cell receptor beta chain was sequenced during a study of immune heterogeneity within non-small cell lung tumors. Trimming cost V 5 bases and J 2 bases, with 16 bases left between them. Germline V lookup: CDR1 SGHTA, CDR2 FQGNSA. The CDR3 contains 16 residues. Bulk tumor genomic DNA (roughly 630 ng per sample) served as template. Several biopsies were spaced far apart within each primary tumor and obtained as surgery took place. Those enrolled were patients newly diagnosed with untreated non-small cell lung cancer and undergoing curative surgery. Curative-intent surgery was being performed on the donors, who were patients newly diagnosed with non-small cell lung cancer. Study conclusions and caveats: Identical dominant CDR3 beta clonotypes were found recurring across a patient's tumor sites, along with site-unique high-frequency clones.

With respect to this clonotype: Its antigen is undetermined. Possible read error: a much larger clone is one base away.

TCR beta CDR3 was amplified by multiplex PCR, first round around 10 cycles, 32 V and 13 J primers. In TCRdb, the multiplex PCR reads were re-called with MiXCR into one record per CDR3 protein. This sample has about 1,300 distinct CDR3 sequences, with more than 25% found just once. Input material: lung tumor tissue. The rearrangement joins TRBV7-2 to TRBJ1-3, with D uncertain. This TCR derives from a man aged 55 to 70 with non-small cell lung cancer. The CDR3 sequence: CASSLLHREAGNTIYF. The CDR3 nucleotides are TGTGCCAGCAGCCTTCTACACCGGGAGGCTGGAAACACCATATATTTT. The full variable domain, in which reference TRBV7-2 and TRBJ1-3 provide the parts outside the CDR3, is GAGVSQSPSNKVTEKGKDVELRCDPISGHTALYWYRQSLGQGLEFLIYFQGNSAPDKSGLPSDRFSAERTGGSVSTLTIQRTQQEDSAVYLCASSLLHREAGNTIYFGEGSWLTVV.